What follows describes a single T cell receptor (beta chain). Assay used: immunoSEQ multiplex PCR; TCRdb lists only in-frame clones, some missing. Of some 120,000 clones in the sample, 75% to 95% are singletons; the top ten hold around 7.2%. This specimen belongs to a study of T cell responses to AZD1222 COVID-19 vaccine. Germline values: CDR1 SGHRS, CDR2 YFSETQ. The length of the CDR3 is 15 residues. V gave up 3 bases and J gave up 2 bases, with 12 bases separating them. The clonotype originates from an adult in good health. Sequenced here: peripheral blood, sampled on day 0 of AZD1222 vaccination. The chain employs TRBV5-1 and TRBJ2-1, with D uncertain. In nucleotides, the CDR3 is TGCGCCAGCAGCTCGGAAGGACCTACCTACAATGAGCAGTTCTTC. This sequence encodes CASSSEGPTYNEQFF.